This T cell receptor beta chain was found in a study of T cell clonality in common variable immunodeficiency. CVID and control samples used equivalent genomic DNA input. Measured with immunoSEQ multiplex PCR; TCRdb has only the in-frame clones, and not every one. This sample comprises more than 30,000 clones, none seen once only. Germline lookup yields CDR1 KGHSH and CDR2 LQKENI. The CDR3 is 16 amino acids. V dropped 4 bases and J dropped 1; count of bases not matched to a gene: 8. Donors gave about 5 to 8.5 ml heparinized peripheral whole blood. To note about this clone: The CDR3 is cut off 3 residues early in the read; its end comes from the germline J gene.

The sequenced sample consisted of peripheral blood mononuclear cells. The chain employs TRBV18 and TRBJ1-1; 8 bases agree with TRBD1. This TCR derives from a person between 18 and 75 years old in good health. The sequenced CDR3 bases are TGTGCCAGCTCACTATTAGGACAGGGCCAGAACACTGAA. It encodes CASSLLGQGQNTE. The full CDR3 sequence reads CASSLLGQGQNTEAFF.